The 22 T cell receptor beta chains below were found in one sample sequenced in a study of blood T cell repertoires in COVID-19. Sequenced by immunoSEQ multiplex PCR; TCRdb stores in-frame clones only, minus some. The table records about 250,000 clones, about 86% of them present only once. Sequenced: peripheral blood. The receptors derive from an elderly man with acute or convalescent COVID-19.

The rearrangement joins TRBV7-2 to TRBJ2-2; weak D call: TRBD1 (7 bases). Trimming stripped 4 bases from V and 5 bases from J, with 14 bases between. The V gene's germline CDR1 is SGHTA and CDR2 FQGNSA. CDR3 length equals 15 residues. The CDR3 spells CASSYSTGRTGELFF. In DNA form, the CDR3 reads TGTGCCAGCAGCTATTCGACAGGGAGGACCGGGGAGCTGTTTTTT.

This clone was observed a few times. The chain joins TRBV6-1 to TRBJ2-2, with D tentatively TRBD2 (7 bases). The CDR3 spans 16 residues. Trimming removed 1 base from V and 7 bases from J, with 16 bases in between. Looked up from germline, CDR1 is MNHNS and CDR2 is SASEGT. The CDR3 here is CASSEGGGYRIGELFF. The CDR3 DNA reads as TGTGCCAGCAGTGAAGGGGGGGGCTATCGTATCGGGGAGCTGTTTTTT.

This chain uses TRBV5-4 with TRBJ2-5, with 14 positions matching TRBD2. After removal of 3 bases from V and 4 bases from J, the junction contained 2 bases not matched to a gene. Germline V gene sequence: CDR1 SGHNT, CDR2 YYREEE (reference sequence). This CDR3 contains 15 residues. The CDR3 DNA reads TGTGCCAGCAGCTGGACTAGCGGGAGGACAGAGACCCAGTACTTC. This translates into CASSWTSGRTETQYF.

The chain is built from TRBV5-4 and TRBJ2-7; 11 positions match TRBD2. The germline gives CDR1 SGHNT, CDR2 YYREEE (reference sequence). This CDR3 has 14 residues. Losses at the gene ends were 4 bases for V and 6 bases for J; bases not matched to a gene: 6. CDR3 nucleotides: TGTGCCAGCAGCCCAACTAGCGGGGGAAGCGAGCAGTACTTC. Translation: CASSPTSGGSEQYF.

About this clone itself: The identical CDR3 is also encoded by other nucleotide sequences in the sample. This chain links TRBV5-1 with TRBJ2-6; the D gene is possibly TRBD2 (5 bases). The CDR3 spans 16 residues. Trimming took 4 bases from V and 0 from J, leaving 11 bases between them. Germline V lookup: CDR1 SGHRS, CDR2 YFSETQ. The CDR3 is CASSPGLSSGANVLTF. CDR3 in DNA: TGCGCCAGCAGCCCCGGACTGAGCTCTGGGGCCAACGTCCTGACTTTC.

CDR3 sequence: CASSPVRAGEKLFF. DNA of the CDR3: TGTGCCAGCAGCCCTGTCAGAGCCGGGGAAAAACTGTTTTTT. The chain employs TRBV7-6 and TRBJ1-4, with D hard to call. V lost 5 bases and J 8 bases, leaving 15 bases between the germline ends. The V gene's germline CDR1 is SGHVS and CDR2 FNYEAQ. This CDR3 is 14 amino acids long. The full variable domain, in which reference TRBV7-6 and TRBJ1-4 provide the parts outside the CDR3, is GAGVSQSPRYKVTKRGQDVALRCDPISGHVSLYWYRQALGQGPEFLTYFNYEAQQDKSGLPNDRFSAERPEGSISTLTIQRTEQRDSAMYRCASSPVRAGEKLFFGSGTQLSVL.

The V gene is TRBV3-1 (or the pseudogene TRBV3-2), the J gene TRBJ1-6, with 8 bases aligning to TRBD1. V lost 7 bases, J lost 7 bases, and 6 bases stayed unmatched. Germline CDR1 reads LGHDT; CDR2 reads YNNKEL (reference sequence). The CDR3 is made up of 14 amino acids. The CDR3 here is CASNSDRGNSPLHF. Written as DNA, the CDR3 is TGTGCCAGCAACTCAGACAGGGGAAATTCACCCCTCCACTTT.

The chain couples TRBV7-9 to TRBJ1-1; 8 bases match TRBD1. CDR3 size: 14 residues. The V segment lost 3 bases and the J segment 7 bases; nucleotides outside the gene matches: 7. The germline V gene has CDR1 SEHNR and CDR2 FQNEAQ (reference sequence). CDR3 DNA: TGTGCCAGCAGCTTCCCTCCAGGGGGCGATGAAGCTTTCTTT. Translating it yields CASSFPPGGDEAFF.

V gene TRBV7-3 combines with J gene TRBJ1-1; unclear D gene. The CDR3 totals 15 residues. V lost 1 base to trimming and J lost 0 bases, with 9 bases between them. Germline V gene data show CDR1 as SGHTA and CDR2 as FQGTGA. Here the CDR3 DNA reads TGTGCCAGCAGCTTAAATCCGGGGATGAACACTGAAGCTTTCTTT. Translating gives CASSLNPGMNTEAFF.

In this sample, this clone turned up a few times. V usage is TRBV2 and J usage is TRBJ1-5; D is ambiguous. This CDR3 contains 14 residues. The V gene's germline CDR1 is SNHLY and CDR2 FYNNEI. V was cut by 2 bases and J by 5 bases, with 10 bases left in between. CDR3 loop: CASSEIRPDQPQHF. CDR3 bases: TGTGCCAGCAGTGAAATCAGGCCTGATCAGCCCCAGCATTTT.

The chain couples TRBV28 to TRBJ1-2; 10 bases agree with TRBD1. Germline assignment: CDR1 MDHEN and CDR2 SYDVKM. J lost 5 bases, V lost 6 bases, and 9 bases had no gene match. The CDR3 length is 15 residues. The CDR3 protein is CASRSSGTGVYGYTF. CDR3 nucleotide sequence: TGTGCCAGCAGGTCCTCCGGGACAGGGGTGTATGGCTACACCTTC.

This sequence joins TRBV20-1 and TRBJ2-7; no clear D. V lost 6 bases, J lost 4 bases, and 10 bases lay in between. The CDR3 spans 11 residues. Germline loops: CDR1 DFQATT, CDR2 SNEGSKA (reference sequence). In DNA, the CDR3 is TGCAGTGCGTACGGAGAATACGAGCAGTACTTC. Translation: CSAYGEYEQYF.

CDR3 protein: CASSLTKAGPVTGELFF. The CDR3 DNA reads as TGTGCCAGCAGCTTAACGAAAGCGGGACCCGTCACCGGGGAGCTGTTTTTT. The V and J genes are TRBV7-3 and TRBJ2-2; TRBD2 matches 7 bases. The CDR3 length is 17 residues. The germline CDR1 and CDR2 sequences are SGHTA and FQGTGA. J lost 4 bases, V lost 0 bases, and 8 bases had no gene match.

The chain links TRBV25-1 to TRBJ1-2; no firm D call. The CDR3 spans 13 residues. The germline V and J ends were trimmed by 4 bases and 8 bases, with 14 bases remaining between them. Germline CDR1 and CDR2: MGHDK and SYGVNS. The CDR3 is CASSGLRAQGYTF. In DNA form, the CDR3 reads TGTGCCAGCAGTGGATTGCGGGCGCAGGGCTACACCTTC.

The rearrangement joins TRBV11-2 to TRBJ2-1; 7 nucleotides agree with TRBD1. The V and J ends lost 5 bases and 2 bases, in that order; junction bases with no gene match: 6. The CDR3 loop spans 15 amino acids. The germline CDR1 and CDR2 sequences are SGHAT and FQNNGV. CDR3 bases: TGTGCCAGCAGCCGCTCAGGGACAGCCTACAATGAGCAGTTCTTC. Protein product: CASSRSGTAYNEQFF.

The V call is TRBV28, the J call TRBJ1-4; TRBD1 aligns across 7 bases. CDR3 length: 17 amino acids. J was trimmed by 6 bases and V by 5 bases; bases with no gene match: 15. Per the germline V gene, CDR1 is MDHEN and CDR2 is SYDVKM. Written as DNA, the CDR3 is TGTGCCAGCAGTCCACCGCGGAGGGGGCTCTTTGATGAAAAACTGTTTTTT. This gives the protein CASSPPRRGLFDEKLFF.

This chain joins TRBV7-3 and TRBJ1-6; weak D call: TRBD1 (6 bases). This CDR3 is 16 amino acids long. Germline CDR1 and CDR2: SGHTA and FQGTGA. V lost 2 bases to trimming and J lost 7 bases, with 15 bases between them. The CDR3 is CASSLGLEGGNSPLHF. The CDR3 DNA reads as TGTGCCAGCAGCTTAGGGCTGGAGGGGGGGAATTCACCCCTCCACTTT.

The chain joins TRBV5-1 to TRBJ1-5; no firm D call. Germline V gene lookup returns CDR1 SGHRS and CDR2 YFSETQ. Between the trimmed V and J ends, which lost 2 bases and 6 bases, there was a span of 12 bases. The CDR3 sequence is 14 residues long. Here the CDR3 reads CASSFSRPGQPQHF. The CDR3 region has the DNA TGCGCCAGCAGCTTCAGCCGACCGGGTCAGCCCCAGCATTTT. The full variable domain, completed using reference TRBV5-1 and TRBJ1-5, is KAGVTQTPRYLIKTRGQQVTLSCSPISGHRSVSWYQQTPGQGLQFLFEYFSETQRNKGNFPGRFSGRQFSNSRSEMNVSTLELGDSALYLCASSFSRPGQPQHFGDGTRLSIL.

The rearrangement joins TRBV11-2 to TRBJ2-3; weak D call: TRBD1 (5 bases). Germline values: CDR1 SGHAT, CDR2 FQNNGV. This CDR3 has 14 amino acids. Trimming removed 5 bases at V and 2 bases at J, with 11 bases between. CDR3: CASSDNRFTDTQYF. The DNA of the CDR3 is TGTGCCAGCAGCGACAACAGGTTCACAGATACGCAGTATTTT.

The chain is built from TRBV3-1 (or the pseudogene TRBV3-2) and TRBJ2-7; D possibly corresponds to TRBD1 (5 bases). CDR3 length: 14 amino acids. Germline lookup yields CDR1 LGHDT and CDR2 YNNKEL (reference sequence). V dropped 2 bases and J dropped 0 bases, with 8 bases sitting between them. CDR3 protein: CASSQTTVSYEQYF. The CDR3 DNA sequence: TGTGCCAGCAGCCAAACGACAGTCTCCTACGAGCAGTACTTC.

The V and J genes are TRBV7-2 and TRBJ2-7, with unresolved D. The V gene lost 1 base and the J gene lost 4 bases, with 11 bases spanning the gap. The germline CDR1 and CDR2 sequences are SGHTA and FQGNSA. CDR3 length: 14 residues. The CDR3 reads CASSLGAQKYEQYF. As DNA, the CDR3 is TGTGCCAGCAGCTTAGGAGCACAGAAGTACGAGCAGTACTTC.

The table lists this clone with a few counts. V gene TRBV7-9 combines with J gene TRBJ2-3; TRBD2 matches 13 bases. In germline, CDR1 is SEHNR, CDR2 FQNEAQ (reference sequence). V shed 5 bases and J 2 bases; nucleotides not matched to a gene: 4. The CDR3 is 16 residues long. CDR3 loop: CASSRTSGGFTDTQYF. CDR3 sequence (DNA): TGTGCCAGCAGCCGGACTAGCGGGGGCTTCACAGATACGCAGTATTTT.